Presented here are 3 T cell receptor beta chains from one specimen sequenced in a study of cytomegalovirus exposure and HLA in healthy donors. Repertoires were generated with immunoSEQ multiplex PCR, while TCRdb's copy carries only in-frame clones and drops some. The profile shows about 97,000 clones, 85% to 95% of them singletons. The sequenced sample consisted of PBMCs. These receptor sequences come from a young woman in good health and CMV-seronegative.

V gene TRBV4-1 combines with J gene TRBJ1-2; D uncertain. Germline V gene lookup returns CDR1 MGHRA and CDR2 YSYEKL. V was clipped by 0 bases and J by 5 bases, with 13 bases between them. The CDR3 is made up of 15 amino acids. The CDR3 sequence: CASSQDSLGRYGYTF. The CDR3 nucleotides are TGCGCCAGCAGCCAAGACTCCTTGGGGAGGTATGGCTACACCTTC.

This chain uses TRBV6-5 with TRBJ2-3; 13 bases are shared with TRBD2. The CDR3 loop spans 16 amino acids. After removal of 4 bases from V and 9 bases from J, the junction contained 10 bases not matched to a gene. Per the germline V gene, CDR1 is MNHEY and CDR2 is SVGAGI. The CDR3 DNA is TGTGCCAGCAGTTCCGATGGACTAGCGGGGGCCGAGACGCAGTATTTT. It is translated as CASSSDGLAGAETQYF.

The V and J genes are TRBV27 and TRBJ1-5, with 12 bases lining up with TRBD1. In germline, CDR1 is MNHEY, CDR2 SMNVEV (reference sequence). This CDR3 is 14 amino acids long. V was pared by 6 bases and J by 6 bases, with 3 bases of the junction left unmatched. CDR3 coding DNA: TGTGCCAGCAGCGGGACAGGGGGCAGTCAGCCCCAGCATTTT. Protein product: CASSGTGGSQPQHF.